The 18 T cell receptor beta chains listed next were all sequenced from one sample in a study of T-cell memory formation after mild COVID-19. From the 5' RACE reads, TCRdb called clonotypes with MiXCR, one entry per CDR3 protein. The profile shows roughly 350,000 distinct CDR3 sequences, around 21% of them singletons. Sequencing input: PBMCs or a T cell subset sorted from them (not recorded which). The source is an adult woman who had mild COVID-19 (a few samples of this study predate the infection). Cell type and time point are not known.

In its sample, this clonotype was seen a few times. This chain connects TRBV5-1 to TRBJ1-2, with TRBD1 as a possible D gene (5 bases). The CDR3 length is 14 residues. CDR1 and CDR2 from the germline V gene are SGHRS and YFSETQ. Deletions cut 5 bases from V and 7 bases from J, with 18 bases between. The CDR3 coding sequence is TGCGCCAGCAGAGAATCAACAGGACCTATTGGCTACACCTTC. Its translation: CASRESTGPIGYTF.

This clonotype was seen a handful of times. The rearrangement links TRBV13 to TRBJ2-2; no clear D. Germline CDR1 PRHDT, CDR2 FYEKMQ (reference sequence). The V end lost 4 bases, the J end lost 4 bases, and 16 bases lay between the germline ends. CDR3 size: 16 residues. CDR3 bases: TGTGCCAGCAGCTCGGCAGCCGTCCGCGGCACCGGGGAGCTGTTTTTT. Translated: CASSSAAVRGTGELFF. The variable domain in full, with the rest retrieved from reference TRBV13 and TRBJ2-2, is AAGVIQSPRHLIKEKRETATLKCYPIPRHDTVYWYQQGPGQDPQFLISFYEKMQSDKGSIPDRFSAQQFSDYHSELNMSSLELGDSALYFCASSSAAVRGTGELFFGEGSRLTVL.

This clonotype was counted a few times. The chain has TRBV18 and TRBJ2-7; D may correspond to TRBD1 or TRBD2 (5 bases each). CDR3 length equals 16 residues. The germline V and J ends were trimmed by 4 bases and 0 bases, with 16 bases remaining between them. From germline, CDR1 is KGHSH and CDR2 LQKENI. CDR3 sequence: CASSLKTGTDSYEQYF. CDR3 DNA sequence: TGTGCCAGCTCACTTAAGACCGGGACGGACTCCTACGAGCAGTACTTC.

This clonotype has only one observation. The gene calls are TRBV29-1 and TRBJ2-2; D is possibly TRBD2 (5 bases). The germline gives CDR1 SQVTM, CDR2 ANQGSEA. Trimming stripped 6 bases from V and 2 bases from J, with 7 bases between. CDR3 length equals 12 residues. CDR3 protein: CSVGLNTGELFF. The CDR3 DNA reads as TGCAGCGTCGGACTCAACACCGGGGAGCTGTTTTTT.

The CDR3: CASSLATGQGSEQYF. The CDR3 DNA reads TGTGCCAGCAGCTTGGCCACGGGACAGGGTAGCGAGCAGTACTTC. The chain joins TRBV11-2 to TRBJ2-7, with 9 bases that match TRBD1. This CDR3 comprises 15 residues. The germline V gene encodes CDR1 SGHAT and CDR2 FQNNGV. With 3 bases clipped from V and 6 bases from J, the junction kept 9 bases outside the gene matches.

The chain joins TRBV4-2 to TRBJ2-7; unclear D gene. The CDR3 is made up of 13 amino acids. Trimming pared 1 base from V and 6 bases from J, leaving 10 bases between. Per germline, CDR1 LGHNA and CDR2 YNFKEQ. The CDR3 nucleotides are TGTGCCAGCAGCCAAGTCCCAGCAGGCGAGCAGTACTTC. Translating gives CASSQVPAGEQYF.

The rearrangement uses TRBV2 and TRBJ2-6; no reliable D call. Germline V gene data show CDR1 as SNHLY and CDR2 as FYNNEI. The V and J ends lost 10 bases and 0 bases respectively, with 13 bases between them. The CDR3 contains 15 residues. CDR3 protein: CATRRSLSGANVLTF. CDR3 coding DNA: TGTGCCACCCGCCGGAGCCTCTCTGGGGCCAACGTCCTGACTTTC.

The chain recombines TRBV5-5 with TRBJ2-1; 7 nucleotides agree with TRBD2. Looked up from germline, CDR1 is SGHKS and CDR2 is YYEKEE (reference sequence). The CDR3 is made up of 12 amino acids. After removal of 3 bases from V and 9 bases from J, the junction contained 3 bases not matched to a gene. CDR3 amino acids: CASSWGGTEQFF. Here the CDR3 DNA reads TGTGCCAGCAGCTGGGGGGGGACTGAGCAGTTCTTC.

Written as DNA, the CDR3 is TGTGCCAGCAGTTCCCCAGTGAGCTCTGGAAACACCATATATTTT. Amino acids: CASSSPVSSGNTIYF. V gene TRBV12-3 or TRBV12-4 combines with J gene TRBJ1-3; D is unclear. V was pared by 4 bases and J by 0 bases, with 10 bases between. This CDR3 has 15 residues.

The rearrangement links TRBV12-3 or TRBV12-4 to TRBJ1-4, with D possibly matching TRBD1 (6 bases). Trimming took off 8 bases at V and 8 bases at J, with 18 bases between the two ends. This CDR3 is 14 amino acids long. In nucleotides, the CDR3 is TGTGCCAGCTCCCTAGGAGGGGGGATGGAAAAACTGTTTTTT. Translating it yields CASSLGGGMEKLFF.

The CDR3 protein is CAISQGQNNSPLHF. The DNA of the CDR3 is TGTGCCATCAGCCAAGGACAGAACAATTCACCCCTCCACTTT. The chain employs TRBV10-3 and TRBJ1-6; a possible D gene is TRBD1 (6 bases). The CDR3 extends over 14 amino acids. Germline V lookup: CDR1 ENHRY, CDR2 SYGVKD. Trimming pared 6 bases from V and 7 bases from J, leaving 13 bases between.

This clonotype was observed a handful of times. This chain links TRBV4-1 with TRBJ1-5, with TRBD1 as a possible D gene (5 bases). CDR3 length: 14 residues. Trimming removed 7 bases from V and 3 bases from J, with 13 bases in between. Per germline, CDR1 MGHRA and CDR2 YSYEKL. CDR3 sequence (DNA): TGCGCCAGCACACCGGGACTGAACAATCAGCCCCAGCATTTT. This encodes CASTPGLNNQPQHF.

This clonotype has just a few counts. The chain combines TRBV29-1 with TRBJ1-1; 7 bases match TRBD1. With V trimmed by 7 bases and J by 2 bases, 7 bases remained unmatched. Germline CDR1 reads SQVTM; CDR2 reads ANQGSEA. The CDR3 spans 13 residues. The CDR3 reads CSGSRDRNTEAFF. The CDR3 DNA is TGCAGCGGGTCCCGGGACAGAAACACTGAAGCTTTCTTT.

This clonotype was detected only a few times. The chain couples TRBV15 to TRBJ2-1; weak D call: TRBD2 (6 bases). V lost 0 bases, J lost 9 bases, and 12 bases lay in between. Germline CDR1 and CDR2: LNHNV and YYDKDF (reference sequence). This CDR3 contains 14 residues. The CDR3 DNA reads TGTGCCACCAGCAGAGACCGGATCGGGGGTGAGCAGTTCTTC. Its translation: CATSRDRIGGEQFF.

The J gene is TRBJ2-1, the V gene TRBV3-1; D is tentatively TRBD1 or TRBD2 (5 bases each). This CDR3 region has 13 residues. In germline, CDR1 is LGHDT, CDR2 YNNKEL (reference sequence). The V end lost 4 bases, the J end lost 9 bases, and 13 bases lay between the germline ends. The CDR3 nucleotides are TGTGCCAGCAGCCGGGACCCGCCCAGTGAGCAGTTCTTC. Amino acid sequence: CASSRDPPSEQFF.

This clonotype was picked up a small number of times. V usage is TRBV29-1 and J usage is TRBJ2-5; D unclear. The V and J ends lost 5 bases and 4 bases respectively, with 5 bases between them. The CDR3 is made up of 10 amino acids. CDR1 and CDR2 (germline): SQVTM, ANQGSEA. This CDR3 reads CSVSLETQYF. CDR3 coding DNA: TGCAGCGTTAGCTTAGAGACCCAGTACTTC. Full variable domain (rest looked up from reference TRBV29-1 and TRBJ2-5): SAVISQKPSRDICQRGTSLTIQCQVDSQVTMMFWYRQQPGQSLTLIATANQGSEATYESGFVIDKFPISRPNLTFSTLTVSNMSPEDSSIYLCSVSLETQYFGPGTRLLVL.

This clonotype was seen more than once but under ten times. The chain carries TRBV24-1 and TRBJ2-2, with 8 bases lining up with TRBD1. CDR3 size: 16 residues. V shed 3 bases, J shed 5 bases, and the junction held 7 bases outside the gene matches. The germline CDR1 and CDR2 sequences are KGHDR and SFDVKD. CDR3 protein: CATSDPDRGRTGELFF. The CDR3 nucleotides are TGTGCCACCAGTGATCCCGACAGGGGAAGGACCGGGGAGCTGTTTTTT.

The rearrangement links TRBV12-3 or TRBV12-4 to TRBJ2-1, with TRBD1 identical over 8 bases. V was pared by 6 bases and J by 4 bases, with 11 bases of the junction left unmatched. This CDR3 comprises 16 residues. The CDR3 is CASSPSGGAAYNEQFF. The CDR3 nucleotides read TGTGCCAGCAGCCCCTCAGGGGGCGCCGCTTACAATGAGCAGTTCTTC.